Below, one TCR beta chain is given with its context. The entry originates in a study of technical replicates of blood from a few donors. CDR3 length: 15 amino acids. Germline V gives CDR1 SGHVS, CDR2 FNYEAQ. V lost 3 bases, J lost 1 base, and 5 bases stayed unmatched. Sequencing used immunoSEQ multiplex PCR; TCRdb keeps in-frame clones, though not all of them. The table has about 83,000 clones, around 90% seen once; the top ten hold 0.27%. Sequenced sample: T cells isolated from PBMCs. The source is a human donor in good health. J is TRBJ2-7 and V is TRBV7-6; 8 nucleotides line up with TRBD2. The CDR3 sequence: CASSLTSAKSYEQYF. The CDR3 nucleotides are TGTGCCAGCAGCTTGACTAGCGCCAAATCCTACGAGCAGTACTTC.